This TCR beta chain was captured in a study of shared clonotypes between healthy human individuals. Several immunoSEQ plates held equal portions of the genomic DNA taken from each subset. Clones were read by immunoSEQ multiplex PCR, and TCRdb kept only the in-frame ones, dropping some. The table records about 1 million clones, 65% to 75% of them present only once. The study drew all its donors from Caucasian adults living in Nashville, Tennessee. Germline CDR1 SGHNT, CDR2 YENEEA. Trimming cost V 2 bases and J 2 bases, with 9 bases left between them. CDR3 length: 14 amino acids. This TCR derives from a man younger than 30 in good health. The sequencing input was memory CD4+ T cells sorted from blood. The subset: CD45RA-negative fraction. The chain is built from TRBV11-3 and TRBJ1-1; D call uncertain. The CDR3 loop reads CASSLRAENTEAFF. The CDR3 DNA reads TGTGCCAGCAGCTTACGGGCAGAAAACACTGAAGCTTTCTTT.